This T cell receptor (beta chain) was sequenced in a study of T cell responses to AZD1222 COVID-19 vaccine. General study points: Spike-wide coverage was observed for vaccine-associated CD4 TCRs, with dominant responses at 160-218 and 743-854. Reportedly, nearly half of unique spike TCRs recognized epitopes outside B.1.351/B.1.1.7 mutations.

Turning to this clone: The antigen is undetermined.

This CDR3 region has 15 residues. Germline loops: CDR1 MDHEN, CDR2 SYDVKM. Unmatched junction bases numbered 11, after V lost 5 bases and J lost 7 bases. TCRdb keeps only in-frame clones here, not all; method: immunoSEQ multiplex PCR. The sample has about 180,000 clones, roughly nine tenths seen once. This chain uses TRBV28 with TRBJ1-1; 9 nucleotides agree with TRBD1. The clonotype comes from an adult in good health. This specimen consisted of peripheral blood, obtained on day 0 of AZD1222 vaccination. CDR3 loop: CASSPPGQGASEAFF. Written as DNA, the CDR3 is TGTGCCAGCAGTCCACCGGGACAGGGCGCCAGTGAAGCTTTCTTT.